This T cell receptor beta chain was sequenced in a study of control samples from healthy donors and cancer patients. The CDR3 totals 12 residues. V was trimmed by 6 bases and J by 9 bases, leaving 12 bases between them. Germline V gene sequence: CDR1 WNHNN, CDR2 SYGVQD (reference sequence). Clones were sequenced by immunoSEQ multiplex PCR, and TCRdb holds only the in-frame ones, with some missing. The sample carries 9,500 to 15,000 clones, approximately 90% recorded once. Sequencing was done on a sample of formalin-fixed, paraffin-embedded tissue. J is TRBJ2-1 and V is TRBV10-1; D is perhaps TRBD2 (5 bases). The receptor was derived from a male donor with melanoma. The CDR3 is CASSRGSAEQFF. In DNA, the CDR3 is TGCGCCAGCAGCCGGGGAAGCGCTGAGCAGTTCTTC.